The present T cell receptor (beta chain) was sequenced within a study of T cells after yellow fever vaccination. Study results and caveats: Compared with primary, the secondary response was weaker and peaked at day 5, not 15. There was a small share of clonotypes that showed up in both the CD4 and CD8 compartments.

This clonotype was seen more than once but under ten times. Antigen unknown. Via MiXCR, TCRdb re-called the 5' RACE reads, giving one row per CDR3 protein. The table has 200,000 to 250,000 distinct CDR3 sequences, 6.9% seen once. The CDR3 is 13 amino acids. Germline assignment: CDR1 DFQATT and CDR2 SNEGSKA (reference sequence). Trimming stripped 6 bases from V and 5 bases from J, with 17 bases between. V usage is TRBV20-1 and J usage is TRBJ2-7; the D is unclear. The sequence derives from a young man who received the YFV17D yellow fever vaccine. The material was CD4+ T cells sorted from PBMCs, obtained 15 days after the yellow fever booster vaccination. The CDR3, as DNA: TGCAGTGCCTACGCTCGGCAGGAAAACGAGCAGTACTTC. This sequence encodes CSAYARQENEQYF.